Listed here are 27 T cell receptor beta chains from one sample, sequenced in a study of regulatory T cells in long-lasting Graves disease. Time point defined: newly diagnosed GD, antithyroid drugs for less than 3 months. After RNA was extracted from PBMCs, the TCR library was made from it. Construction of the TCR beta libraries employed iRepertoire HTBI primers in conjunction with Arm-PCR of CDR3 regions. TCRdb ran MiXCR on the multiplex PCR reads and lists one entry per CDR3 protein. The repertoire holds 350,000 to 450,000 distinct CDR3 sequences, approximately 15% seen once, with 25% to 30% in the top ten. A further study also used this sample, focusing on T cells in Graves' hyperthyroidism and ophthalmopathy.

The sample here was peripheral blood mononuclear cells (PBMCs), taken at new diagnosis, from a patient treated with antithyroid drugs. The receptors derive from a man aged 35-49 years with Graves disease.

Regarding this clonotype: With a far larger clone one base away, a read error is the likely cause. The chain has TRBV7-3 and TRBJ2-1; the D is unclear. The germline V gene encodes CDR1 SGHTA and CDR2 FQGTGA. The V gene lost 5 bases and the J gene lost 10 bases, with 18 bases spanning the gap. CDR3 size: 14 residues. CDR3: CASSDPPFSYEQFF. As DNA, the CDR3 is TGTGCCAGCAGCGACCCACCTTTCAGCTACGAGCAGTTCTTC.

Turning to this clonotype: This may arise from a read error, as a much more abundant clone is one base away. This chain links TRBV9 with TRBJ1-1; TRBD1 matches at 11 bases. V shed 0 bases and J 1 base; nucleotides not matched to a gene: 11. The CDR3 sequence is 19 residues long. From germline, CDR1 is SGDLS and CDR2 YYNGEE. CDR3 DNA: TGTGCCAGCAGCGTAGGGGCCGGGACAGGGGGAGCGGCGAACACTGAAGCTTTCTTT. It yields the protein CASSVGAGTGGAANTEAFF.

This clonotype was seen at least ten times. This chain uses TRBV28 with TRBJ2-7; D is perhaps TRBD1 (6 bases). CDR1 is MDHEN and CDR2 is SYDVKM in the germline V gene. Trimming took 2 bases from V and 2 from J, leaving 16 bases between them. This CDR3 is 16 amino acids long. CDR3 region: CASSLRLRGLTYEQYF. The DNA for the CDR3 is TGTGCCAGCAGTTTAAGACTCAGGGGCCTTACCTACGAGCAGTACTTC.

This clonotype was picked up many times. The V and J genes are TRBV14 and TRBJ2-3; D might be TRBD2 (6 bases). CDR1 and CDR2 from the germline V gene are SGHDN and FVKESK. Trimming stripped 0 bases from V and 4 bases from J, with 11 bases between. The CDR3 covers 15 residues. CDR3 nucleotides: TGTGCCAGCAGCCAAGATAGGAGGAGGGCAGATACGCAGTATTTT. The encoded protein is CASSQDRRRADTQYF. The full variable domain, with the rest looked up from reference TRBV14 and TRBJ2-3, is EAGVTQFPSHSVIEKGQTVTLRCDPISGHDNLYWYRRVMGKEIKFLLHFVKESKQDESGMPNNRFLAERTGGTYSTLKVQPAELEDSGVYFCASSQDRRRADTQYFGPGTRLTVL.

This clonotype was seen repeatedly, ten times or more. The chain combines TRBV2 with TRBJ1-2, with D possibly matching TRBD1 (5 bases). The CDR3 covers 16 residues. Germline V CDR1 and CDR2: SNHLY, FYNNEI. Between the trimmed V and J ends, which lost 7 bases and 1 base, there was a span of 19 bases. CDR3 nucleotide sequence: TGTGCCAGCATAATAGGACTGACAGAGATTAACTATGGCTACACCTTC. Its protein product is CASIIGLTEINYGYTF. Full variable domain (missing parts from reference TRBV2 and TRBJ1-2): EPEVTQTPSHQVTQMGQEVILRCVPISNHLYFYWYRQILGQKVEFLVSFYNNEISEKSEIFDDQFSVERPDGSNFTLKIRSTKLEDSAMYFCASIIGLTEINYGYTFGSGTRLTVV.

This clonotype showed up many times. This chain connects TRBV29-1 to TRBJ1-1; 11 bases fit TRBD1. The CDR3 contains 16 residues. Germline CDR1 SQVTM, CDR2 ANQGSEA. The V segment lost 1 base and the J segment 5 bases; nucleotides outside the gene matches: 9. The CDR3 sequence is CSVEGASDRGLTEAFF. The CDR3 DNA follows: TGCAGCGTTGAAGGTGCGTCGGACAGGGGGCTGACTGAAGCTTTCTTT.

The V call is TRBV12-3 or TRBV12-4, the J call TRBJ1-1; D is possibly TRBD1 (6 bases). V gave up 8 bases and J gave up 4 bases, with 11 bases separating them. The CDR3 contains 12 residues. The CDR3 DNA reads as TGTGCCAGCGAGGGGGTATCCACTGAAGCTTTCTTT. Amino acids: CASEGVSTEAFF.

This clonotype came up a few times. The chain has TRBV20-1 and TRBJ2-3, with D unresolved. The V and J ends lost 6 bases and 5 bases respectively, with 15 bases between them. The CDR3 loop spans 13 amino acids. Looked up from germline, CDR1 is DFQATT and CDR2 is SNEGSKA (reference sequence). The CDR3 nucleotides read TGCAGTGCGGAAATAGTGGGAAGAGATACGCAGTATTTT. Its translation is CSAEIVGRDTQYF.

This clonotype was counted many times. J is TRBJ2-3 and V is TRBV11-1; TRBD2 matches at 9 bases. CDR1 is SGHAT and CDR2 is FQDESV in the germline V gene (reference sequence). V shed 5 bases, J shed 2 bases, and the junction held 11 bases outside the gene matches. This CDR3 is built from 17 residues. This chain's CDR3 is CASSLGGLAGITDTQYF. In DNA, the CDR3 is TGTGCCAGCAGCCTAGGAGGCCTAGCGGGGATCACAGATACGCAGTATTTT.

This clonotype was counted many times. The rearrangement joins TRBV2 to TRBJ1-4; no firm D call. This CDR3 is 12 amino acids long. The V end was cut by 3 bases, the J end by 8 bases, with 7 bases between. Germline V CDR1 and CDR2: SNHLY, FYNNEI. CDR3 DNA: TGTGCCAGCAGTGACGTGTCGGAAAAACTGTTTTTT. It translates to CASSDVSEKLFF.

This clonotype was recorded many times. The CDR3 coding sequence is TGTGCCAGCAGCTCAGGAGGACTAGCGGCAGACGAGCAGTACTTC. Translating it yields CASSSGGLAADEQYF. The chain has TRBV28 and TRBJ2-7; 10 positions agree with TRBD2. J gave up 5 bases and V 6 bases, and 10 bases lay outside the gene matches. Germline assignment: CDR1 MDHEN and CDR2 SYDVKM. The CDR3 totals 15 residues.

This clonotype was seen at least ten times. The chain couples TRBV15 to TRBJ1-2; D might be TRBD1 (5 bases). Germline values: CDR1 LNHNV, CDR2 YYDKDF (reference sequence). Trimming took 0 bases from V and 10 from J, leaving 18 bases between them. The CDR3 has 15 residues. The CDR3 DNA is TGTGCCACCAGCAGAGACGGGGGTGACAGCCAACACTACACCTTC. It yields the protein CATSRDGGDSQHYTF.

The rearrangement uses TRBV6-2 or TRBV6-3 and TRBJ2-1, with 8 bases that match TRBD1. The V gene's germline CDR1 is MNHEY and CDR2 SVGEGT. The CDR3 totals 13 residues. The V gene end was trimmed by 8 bases and the J gene end by 8 bases; junction bases not matched to a gene: 8. The DNA of the CDR3 is TGTGCCAGCGAATCGGACAGGGCATATGAGCAGTTCTTC. Translated: CASESDRAYEQFF.

This clonotype showed up many times. V gene TRBV20-1 combines with J gene TRBJ2-5; 11 nucleotides agree with TRBD2. CDR1 is DFQATT, CDR2 SNEGSKA, per germline (reference sequence). V lost 6 bases, J lost 2 bases, and 11 bases stayed unmatched. The CDR3 is 16 residues long. CDR3 bases: TGCAGTGCCCACCCTCCTTCTAGCGGGGGGCAAGAGACCCAGTACTTC. Protein sequence: CSAHPPSSGGQETQYF.

The chain recombines TRBV15 with TRBJ1-3; 7 bases match TRBD1. CDR3 size: 15 residues. Germline V gives CDR1 LNHNV, CDR2 YYDKDF (reference sequence). The V gene end was trimmed by 0 bases and the J gene end by 4 bases; junction bases not matched to a gene: 3. CDR3 region: CATSRDRGTGNTIYF. In nucleotides, the CDR3 is TGTGCCACCAGCAGAGACAGGGGGACAGGAAACACCATATATTTT.

CDR3 loop: CASSQGTGPLSNQPQHF. In nucleotides, the CDR3 is TGTGCCAGCAGCCAAGGGACAGGACCCCTTAGCAATCAGCCCCAGCATTTT. V is TRBV4-2 and J is TRBJ1-5, with 7 bases matching TRBD1. This CDR3 is built from 17 residues. J gave up 0 bases and V 1 base, and 6 bases lay outside the gene matches. Per germline, CDR1 LGHNA and CDR2 YNFKEQ.

In its sample, this clonotype was seen many times. The V gene is TRBV20-1, the J gene TRBJ2-7, with D perhaps TRBD2 (5 bases). The CDR3 length is 14 residues. Germline V gene data show CDR1 as DFQATT and CDR2 as SNEGSKA (reference sequence). Trimming pared 0 bases from V and 3 bases from J, leaving 12 bases between. The CDR3 spells CSARDFSGNYEQYF. CDR3 DNA: TGCAGTGCTAGAGATTTTTCGGGGAACTACGAGCAGTACTTC.

This sequence joins TRBV27 and TRBJ1-5; the D is unclear. Trimming cost V 4 bases and J 2 bases, with 9 bases left between them. The germline CDR1 and CDR2 sequences are MNHEY and SMNVEV (reference sequence). The CDR3 totals 14 residues. CDR3 in amino acids: CASSWNSGNQPQHF. For the CDR3, the DNA is TGTGCCAGCAGTTGGAACAGCGGCAATCAGCCCCAGCATTTT.

The table lists this clonotype with many counts. The chain recombines TRBV3-1 with TRBJ2-1; D remains unclear. The CDR3 is 15 amino acids. CDR1 and CDR2 from the germline V gene are LGHDT and YNNKEL (reference sequence). V was pared by 1 base and J by 7 bases, with 14 bases between. The CDR3 bases are TGTGCCAGCAGCCAAGTAGCTGGGTTTGGAAATGAGCAGTTCTTC. This gives the protein CASSQVAGFGNEQFF.

This clonotype has at least ten counts. The chain recombines TRBV24-1 with TRBJ2-5; D may correspond to TRBD1 or TRBD2 (5 bases each). The germline V gene has CDR1 KGHDR and CDR2 SFDVKD. This CDR3 contains 13 residues. V was trimmed by 4 bases and J by 5 bases, leaving 10 bases between them. The CDR3 sequence: CATSDGARETQYF. In DNA form, the CDR3 reads TGTGCCACCAGTGACGGGGCGCGGGAGACCCAGTACTTC.

The chain couples TRBV2 to TRBJ1-1; 7 bases are shared with TRBD1. The CDR3 runs to 15 residues. V lost 2 bases, J lost 6 bases, and 9 bases stayed unmatched. From germline, CDR1 is SNHLY and CDR2 FYNNEI. CDR3 DNA: TGTGCCAGCAGTGAAAGTGGGACAGAGTACTCTGAAGCTTTCTTT. This codes for CASSESGTEYSEAFF.

The rearrangement uses TRBV18 and TRBJ2-3, with 8 nucleotides matching TRBD2. CDR3 length: 17 amino acids. Germline lookup yields CDR1 KGHSH and CDR2 LQKENI. Trimming at V came to 1 base and at J to 0 bases, leaving 6 bases not matched to a gene. The CDR3 DNA is TGTGCCAGCTCACCACTGGGAGCGGGGGCTAGCACAGATACGCAGTATTTT. Protein product: CASSPLGAGASTDTQYF.

On this clonotype: A much larger clone differs from this one at a single base, so this may be a read error. The chain is built from TRBV20-1 and TRBJ2-2; either TRBD1 or TRBD2 may supply D (5 bases each). Germline V CDR1 and CDR2: DFQATT, SNEGSKA (reference sequence). The CDR3 has 13 residues. The CDR3 coding sequence is TGCAGTGCCCTGGACAAGACAACCGGGGAGCTGCTTTTT. As protein: CSALDKTTGELLF.

Of note for this clonotype: A far larger clone differs by one base, so this is likely a read error. The rearrangement uses TRBV27 and TRBJ2-7; TRBD1 aligns across 8 bases. Germline CDR1 MNHEY, CDR2 SMNVEV (reference sequence). The junction had 15 bases not matched to a gene; V was cut back by 8 bases and J by 6 bases. The CDR3 runs to 15 residues. CDR3 residues: CASGTAGRGLGEQYF. The CDR3 bases are TGTGCCAGCGGCACAGCGGGCAGGGGGCTCGGCGAGCAGTACTTC.

This clonotype occurred many times. The chain carries TRBV6-1 and TRBJ1-1; D might be TRBD1 (6 bases). Germline V gives CDR1 MNHNS, CDR2 SASEGT. The V end lost 7 bases, the J end lost 5 bases, and 20 bases lay between the germline ends. The CDR3 consists of 15 residues. The CDR3 is CASKAWNREGTEAFF. The CDR3 region has the DNA TGTGCCAGCAAGGCCTGGAACAGGGAGGGAACTGAAGCTTTCTTT.

This clonotype was counted ten times or more. The chain has TRBV12-3 or TRBV12-4 and TRBJ2-5; possibly TRBD2 for D (5 bases). V shed 2 bases and J shed 7 bases, with 11 bases lying between them. The CDR3 runs to 13 residues. Here the CDR3 reads CASSLREIGTQYF. CDR3 DNA sequence: TGTGCCAGCAGTTTAAGGGAGATAGGGACCCAGTACTTC.

The table lists this clonotype with many counts. Mismatch with germline at one junction end may stem from a read error. The chain has TRBV5-1 and TRBJ2-6; no clear D gene. Germline V gene lookup returns CDR1 SGHRS and CDR2 YFSETQ. The CDR3 length is 15 residues. DNA of the CDR3: TGTGCCAGCAGCTCACACTTCTTTGGGGCCAACGTCCTGACTTTC. Translated: CASSSHFFGANVLTF. Full variable domain (rest looked up from reference TRBV5-1 and TRBJ2-6): KAGVTQTPRYLIKTRGQQVTLSCSPISGHRSVSWYQQTPGQGLQFLFEYFSETQRNKGNFPGRFSGRQFSNSRSEMNVSTLELGDSALYLCASSSHFFGANVLTFGAGSRLTVL.